This is a list of T cell receptor beta chains from one sample in a study of T cell responses to AZD1222 COVID-19 vaccine. Produced via immunoSEQ multiplex PCR; TCRdb's table is partial and in-frame only. The data hold about 140,000 clones, with roughly 90% observed a single time. Material: peripheral blood, obtained on day 0 of AZD1222 vaccination. The receptors shown here come from an adult in good health. The CDR3 runs from the conserved cysteine through the conserved F or W. The D gene is left open where the match is weak. Clone size appears in some rows only: once, few, many, or a class for an expanded clone.

V: TRBV19
D: -
J: TRBJ2-1
size: once
length: 12
DNA: TGTGCCAGTAGCACACTAGCACGGGAGCAGTTCTTC
CDR3: CASSTLAREQFF

V: TRBV5-1
D: -
J: TRBJ1-1
size: -
length: 16
DNA: TGCGCCAGCAGCCCCACAGGGCTGGGTGGAAACACTGAAGCTTTCTTT
CDR3: CASSPTGLGGNTEAFF

V: TRBV4-3
D: TRBD2
J: TRBJ2-5
size: -
length: 15
DNA: TGCGCCAGCAGCCAGGGGGGACTAGGGGAAGAGACCCAGTACTTC
CDR3: CASSQGGLGEETQYF

V: TRBV19
D: -
J: TRBJ2-6
size: -
length: 18
DNA: TGTGCCAGTAGTATACGCGGGGGCCCCAGCTCTGGGGCCAACGTCCTGACTTTC
CDR3: CASSIRGGPSSGANVLTF

V: TRBV11-3
D: TRBD2
J: TRBJ2-7
size: -
length: 16
DNA: TGTGCCAGCAGCTCAGGACTAGCGGGAGGTAGCGACGAGCAGTACTTC
CDR3: CASSSGLAGGSDEQYF

V: TRBV19
D: -
J: TRBJ2-7
size: -
length: 14
DNA: TGTGCCAGTAGTATTAGTCGGGGAAACTACGAGCAGTACTTC
CDR3: CASSISRGNYEQYF

V: TRBV5-1
D: -
J: TRBJ1-6
size: -
length: 14
DNA: TGCGCCAGCAGCCTGGGCGACTATAATTCACCCCTCCACTTT
CDR3: CASSLGDYNSPLHF

V: TRBV6-5
D: -
J: TRBJ2-3
size: once
length: 15
DNA: TGTGCCAGCAGCGGAAGGGGGGTTGACACAGATACGCAGTATTTT
CDR3: CASSGRGVDTDTQYF

V: TRBV5-5
D: TRBD1
J: TRBJ1-6
size: -
length: 15
DNA: TGTGCCAGCAGCGTAGGGACAGGGGTTTATTCACCCCTCCACTTT
CDR3: CASSVGTGVYSPLHF

V: TRBV6-5
D: TRBD1
J: TRBJ2-7
size: -
length: 14
DNA: TGTGCCAGCAGATCGGACAGGGGGCTGTACGAGCAGTACTTC
CDR3: CASRSDRGLYEQYF

V: TRBV5-6
D: -
J: TRBJ1-2
size: -
length: 16
DNA: TGTGCCAGCAGCTTCGGCAGGGGAATCACGGCGGATGGCTACACCTTC
CDR3: CASSFGRGITADGYTF

V: TRBV12-3/TRBV12-4
D: -
J: TRBJ2-1
size: -
length: 13
DNA: TGTGCCAGCAGTTCGGGACGCTACAATGAGCAGTTCTTC
CDR3: CASSSGRYNEQFF

V: TRBV28
D: TRBD1
J: TRBJ1-5
size: -
length: 14
DNA: TGTGCCAGCAGTGCATTGACAGGGGCGCAGCCCCAGCATTTT
CDR3: CASSALTGAQPQHF

V: TRBV19
D: TRBD1
J: TRBJ2-2
size: -
length: 16
DNA: TGTGCCAGTAGGGACGGGACAGGAGGCTTCACCGGGGAGCTGTTTTTT
CDR3: CASRDGTGGFTGELFF

V: TRBV28
D: -
J: TRBJ1-4
size: -
length: 14
DNA: TGTGCCATCGCAGGGGTTGCAACTAATGAAAAACTGTTTTTT
CDR3: CAIAGVATNEKLFF

V: TRBV30
D: -
J: TRBJ2-5
size: -
length: 10
DNA: TGTGCCTGGGGTGACAGTGCCCAGTACTTC
CDR3: CAWGDSAQYF

V: TRBV11-2
D: TRBD1
J: TRBJ2-7
size: -
length: 15
DNA: TGTGCCAGCAGAACAACAGGGGGAAGAAACTACGAGCAGTACTTC
CDR3: CASRTTGGRNYEQYF

V: TRBV6-4
D: -
J: TRBJ1-5
size: -
length: 17
DNA: TGTGCCAGCAGTGACTCCGGTAGGGCCGGTAGCAATCAGCCCCAGCATTTT
CDR3: CASSDSGRAGSNQPQHF

V: TRBV6-5
D: TRBD2
J: TRBJ2-1
size: -
length: 13
DNA: TGTGCCAGCAACCGGGGGGTAGAGAATGAGCAGTTCTTC
CDR3: CASNRGVENEQFF

V: TRBV7-6
D: TRBD1
J: TRBJ2-3
size: -
length: 17
DNA: TGTGCCAGCAGCTTAGCGTCGGGACAGGGGGCTCTTGATACGCAGTATTTT
CDR3: CASSLASGQGALDTQYF

V: TRBV30
D: -
J: TRBJ1-1
size: -
length: 13
DNA: TGTGCCTGGAGTGTTATGTGGGACACTGAAGCTTTCTTT
CDR3: CAWSVMWDTEAFF

V: TRBV6-5
D: -
J: TRBJ1-2
size: -
length: 15
DNA: TGTGCCAGCGGAGCGGCTGATCAGCTAGGCTATGGCTACACCTTC
CDR3: CASGAADQLGYGYTF

V: TRBV30
D: -
J: TRBJ1-1
size: once
length: 11
DNA: TGTGCCTGGAGTCAGGGAACTGAAGCTTTCTTT
CDR3: CAWSQGTEAFF

V: TRBV20-1
D: -
J: TRBJ2-1
size: few
length: 16
DNA: TGCAGTGCTAGTATCCAGAGACTAATCTCCTACAATGAGCAGTTCTTC
CDR3: CSASIQRLISYNEQFF

V: TRBV6-2/TRBV6-3
D: -
J: TRBJ1-1
size: -
length: 14
DNA: TGTGCCAGCAGTCACGGGGGGCGCGGCACTGAAGCTTTCTTT
CDR3: CASSHGGRGTEAFF

V: TRBV5-4
D: -
J: TRBJ2-2
size: -
length: 16
DNA: TGTGCCAGCAGCTTGAGTCCGACAGGGAACACCGGGGAGCTGTTTTTT
CDR3: CASSLSPTGNTGELFF